Listed below are T cell receptor beta chains from one sample, sequenced in a study of tumor and adjacent non-tumor tissue in lung cancer. Via MiXCR, TCRdb re-called the multiplex PCR reads, giving one row per CDR3 protein. This table holds approximately 90,000 distinct CDR3 sequences, roughly two thirds found once. The sequencing input was lung tumor tissue. The origin of the receptors is a man between 65 and 85 years old with non-small cell lung cancer. The CDR3 runs from the conserved cysteine through the conserved F or W. Fields, in order: D gene, V gene, J gene, clone size, CDR3 DNA, CDR3 protein. A D gene is named only where the DNA matches it firmly. Size is omitted from some rows. Given values are once, few, many or a class for expanded clones.

NA	TRBV28	TRBJ2-7	few	TGTGCCAGCAGGGGGGGCCATTACGAGCAGTACTTC	CASRGGHYEQYF
TRBD2	TRBV11-2	TRBJ2-2	NA	TGTGCCAGCAACTTAGCCGGGAGGTTCACCGGGGAGCGGTTTTTT	CASNLAGRFTGERFF
NA	TRBV6-5	TRBJ2-3	once	TGTGCCAGCAGTTACTCGGCGACGGCGAGAGTTATCACAGATACGCAGTATTTT	CASSYSATARVITDTQYF
TRBD1	TRBV11-2	TRBJ2-7	few	TGTGCCAGCAGCTTAGTGACCGGGACAGGGACCTACGAACAGTACTTC	CASSLVTGTGTYEQYF
TRBD1	TRBV12-3/TRBV12-4	TRBJ1-2	many	TGTGCCAGCAGTTTACGGTCCGGGACAGGGCATGGCTACACCTTC	CASSLRSGTGHGYTF
NA	TRBV29-1	TRBJ2-3	many	TGCAGCGTTACGGAGGACTGGAGAGTCAATACGCAGTATTTT	CSVTEDWRVNTQYF
TRBD1	TRBV9	TRBJ2-2	NA	TGTACCAGCAGGGACGACAGGGGATTAGCCGGGGAGCTGTTTTTT	CTSRDDRGLAGELFF
NA	TRBV7-9	TRBJ2-7	many	TGTGCCAGCAGGCCAGTTGAGAGCTCCTACGAGCAGTACTTC	CASRPVESSYEQYF
NA	TRBV29-1	TRBJ2-7	NA	TGCAGCGCCGCTGGGGGGTCCAACTCATACAAGCAGTACTTC	CSAAGGSNSYKQYF
NA	TRBV4-1	TRBJ2-2	NA	TGCGCCATCAGTCAAGATCTTACCCCCTCCCCGGCCGAGCTGTTTTTT	CAISQDLTPSPAELFF
NA	TRBV30	TRBJ2-5	NA	TGTGCCTGGAGTTCGGGTAAAGGGCTTGAGACCCAGTACTTC	CAWSSGKGLETQYF
TRBD2	TRBV5-1	TRBJ2-7	few	TGCGCCAGCAGCTTAGCGGGAGTCGCCTACGAGCAGTACTTC	CASSLAGVAYEQYF
TRBD2	TRBV29-1	TRBJ2-7	many	TGCAGCTTTTCCTCTAGCGGGGGCCGATACGAGCAGTACTTC	CSFSSSGGRYEQYF
TRBD2	TRBV20-1	TRBJ2-3	few	TGCAGTGCTAGTTTACGCGGGAGGGTAGATACGCAGTATTTT	CSASLRGRVDTQYF
NA	TRBV6-5	TRBJ2-1	many	TGTGCCAGCAGTTACCTCTGGGGGGCGTCCTACAATGAGCAGTTCTTC	CASSYLWGASYNEQFF
NA	TRBV11-1	TRBJ2-1	NA	TGTGTCAGCAGCCTGACGGAACGGTTCGATGAGCAGTTCTTC	CVSSLTERFDEQFF
NA	TRBV12-3/TRBV12-4	TRBJ2-3	NA	TGTGCTAGCAGTCCTGACAGCACAGATACGCAGTATTTT	CASSPDSTDTQYF
NA	TRBV6-6	TRBJ2-7	NA	TGTGCCAGCAGTTCAATCGGACTGGCCTGCGAGCAGTACTTC	CASSSIGLACEQYF
NA	TRBV28	TRBJ2-1	NA	TGTGTCAGCAGGGGGGCAGGGGCCCGCGGCAATGAGCAGTTCTTC	CVSRGAGARGNEQFF
TRBD2	TRBV24-1	TRBJ2-3	few	TGTGCCACCAGTGATTTCGGCTGGAGCGGGGGCACAGATACGCAGTATTTT	CATSDFGWSGGTDTQYF
NA	TRBV5-4	TRBJ2-6	NA	TGTGCCATCAGCTTGGCCAGCTATGGGGCCAACGTCCTGACTTTC	CAISLASYGANVLTF
NA	TRBV7-9	TRBJ2-3	NA	TGTGCCAGCGGCTTAGCGGGGGGACAGGGGTCACGCTCGTCATATTTT	CASGLAGGQGSRSSYF
NA	TRBV29-1	TRBJ2-3	many	TGCAGCGTTGCCCCGACTAGTTCAGATACGCAGTATTTT	CSVAPTSSDTQYF
NA	TRBV5-1	TRBJ1-3	once	TGCGCCAGCAGCTTAGGCGGGGATTATTCTGGAAACACCATATATTTT	CASSLGGDYSGNTIYF
NA	TRBV12-3/TRBV12-4	TRBJ2-3	many	TGTGCCAGCAGTTTACGAGGGGGGGGCACAGATACGCAGTATTTT	CASSLRGGGTDTQYF
TRBD1	TRBV5-1	TRBJ2-2	NA	TGCGCCAGCAGCTCGGGACAGGAACTTGGCGCCGGGGAGCTGTTTTTT	CASSSGQELGAGELFF
TRBD1	TRBV29-1	TRBJ1-2	many	TGCAGCGTTGAGGAGGCACGGACAGGGAAGAATGGCTACACCTTC	CSVEEARTGKNGYTF
NA	TRBV10-3	TRBJ2-7	many	TGTGCCATCAGTGACCTCGGGACATCAACCTACGAGCAGTACTTC	CAISDLGTSTYEQYF
TRBD2	TRBV6-5	TRBJ2-3	NA	TGTGCCAGCAGTTGCGGAGCTAGCGGGAGTGGGGAAGATAAGCAGTATTTT	CASSCGASGSGEDKQYF
NA	TRBV11-2	TRBJ1-1	NA	TGTGCCAGCAGCTTAGTCGCAGGGACACCAGACACTGAAGCTTTCTTT	CASSLVAGTPDTEAFF
TRBD2	TRBV12-3/TRBV12-4	TRBJ2-2	NA	TGTGCCATCACGACGACGGGGGGGCTCACCGGGGAGCTGTTTTTT	CAITTTGGLTGELFF
NA	TRBV20-1	TRBJ1-4	many	TGCAGTGCTAGGGCAGGGCCCTTAAGGCTGTTTTTT	CSARAGPLRLFF
NA	TRBV11-2	TRBJ2-5	NA	TGTGCCAGCAGATTAGATCCCGAGACCCACTACTTC	CASRLDPETHYF
NA	TRBV28	TRBJ1-2	few	TGTGCCAGCACCTCGAACAACTATGGCTACACCTTC	CASTSNNYGYTF
NA	TRBV11-2	TRBJ2-6	NA	TGTGCCAGCGGCTCCCGGGGTGGTAGCTCTGGCGCCAACGTCCTGACTTTC	CASGSRGGSSGANVLTF
NA	TRBV29-1	TRBJ2-1	many	TGCAGCGTTGAAGATGTGGGAGCGCCGGGTGAGCAGTTCTTC	CSVEDVGAPGEQFF
NA	TRBV6-1	TRBJ2-7	many	TGTGCCAGCAGCCGGACGGAGTTGGGCTACGAGCAGTACTTC	CASSRTELGYEQYF
TRBD2	TRBV4-2	TRBJ2-5	many	TGTGCCAGCAGCGGCGGGGGGGCGGGGGAGACCCAGTACTTC	CASSGGGAGETQYF
TRBD1	TRBV5-8	TRBJ2-3	few	TGTGCCAGCAGCGTACAGGGGAGCACAGATACGCAGTATTTT	CASSVQGSTDTQYF
NA	TRBV6-1	TRBJ2-4	NA	TGTGTCAGCAGTGAAGCGCTATGGTGCGGGGCCAAAAACATTCAGTACTTC	CVSSEALWCGAKNIQYF
NA	TRBV7-9	TRBJ2-1	NA	TGTGTCAGCAGCTTAATGAGGCAGCACAATGAGCAGTTCTTC	CVSSLMRQHNEQFF
NA	TRBV20-1	TRBJ1-2	NA	TGCAGTGCTGGGGTGGCGAGTACCCATGGCTACACCTTC	CSAGVASTHGYTF
TRBD1	TRBV28	TRBJ2-4	few	TGTGCCAGCAAAGGGGCCTTGGACAGGTCCAAAAACATTCAGTACTTC	CASKGALDRSKNIQYF
NA	TRBV11-2	TRBJ2-5	few	TGTGCAAGCAGCATAAGGAGCAGGCGGGCCCAAGAGACCCAGTACTTC	CASSIRSRRAQETQYF
TRBD1	TRBV11-2	TRBJ1-3	NA	TGTGCCAGCAGCCCTCTTCGCCAGGGGGCCAGAAACACCATATACTTT	CASSPLRQGARNTIYF
TRBD2	TRBV4-1	TRBJ2-1	NA	TGCGCCAGCAGGCCGGGACTAGCGGGAATGAGGTTCTTC	CASRPGLAGMRFF
NA	TRBV29-1	TRBJ2-1	NA	TGCAGCGTTGTAACAGGGATTAACAATGAGCAGTTCTTC	CSVVTGINNEQFF
TRBD2	TRBV11-1	TRBJ2-5	once	TGTGCTAGCAGCTCAAGAATGGGACTAGCGGGTTGGTACCAAGGGACCCAGTACTTC	CASSSRMGLAGWYQGTQYF
TRBD2	TRBV4-2	TRBJ2-1	NA	TGTGCCAGCAGCCGGGGGGGAGGGGATGGTGAGAGGTTCTTC	CASSRGGGDGERFF
NA	TRBV5-5	TRBJ2-1	once	TGTGCCAGCAGCTTGTCCCTGGGGGGTGGTCAGCAGTTCTTC	CASSLSLGGGQQFF